The clone carrying this T cell receptor beta chain was counted a few times. These data belong to a study of T cells of healthy individuals. Germline CDR1 SNHLY, CDR2 FYNNEI. The CDR3 covers 17 residues. Trimming cost V 6 bases and J 1 base; bases outside gene matches: 7. In TCRdb, the 5' RACE reads were re-called with MiXCR into one record per CDR3 protein. The data contain 53,000 or so distinct CDR3 sequences, approximately 14% of them singletons. The sequence was collected from a human donor in good health. The V gene is TRBV2, the J gene TRBJ2-6; TRBD1 matches 9 bases. The CDR3 DNA reads TGTGCCAGCAGAGAACAGGGGGCGCCTTCTGGGGCCAACGTCCTGACTTTC. This sequence encodes CASREQGAPSGANVLTF.